These T cell receptor beta chains were read from a single sample in a study of T-cell reconstitution after alpha-beta-depleted transplantation in children. TCRdb called the PCR reads again in MiXCR, with one record for every CDR3 protein. The repertoire includes about 230,000 distinct CDR3 sequences, more than 10% of them detected once, and roughly 2.8% sits in the top ten. Sample: PBMCs from the stem cell graft donor, taken from the stem cell graft. The receptors here all came from a human donor who donated a stem cell graft to a child with acute lymphoblastic leukemia. CDR3s leave out the opening cysteine and the closing phenylalanine or tryptophan. Fields, in order: V gene, J gene, CDR3 length, CDR3 protein.

TRBV20-1,TRBJ2-1,13,SARVDRAGDNEQF
TRBV5-4,TRBJ1-4,13,ASSRGGGIYEKLF
TRBV3-1,TRBJ2-1,10,ASSSWDDEQF
TRBV20-1,TRBJ2-7,14,CARDTKGQRTYEQY
TRBV6-1,TRBJ1-2,12,ASSPRPSAHGYT
TRBV5-1,TRBJ2-3,13,ASSLSRGRADTQY
TRBV5-1,TRBJ2-5,9,ASSSQETQY
TRBV4-3,TRBJ1-4,15,ASSQNSRVATNEKLF
TRBV12-3/TRBV12-4,TRBJ1-1,12,ASSLGGLNTEAF
TRBV28,TRBJ2-7,10,ASGSGDYEQY
TRBV4-2,TRBJ2-3,14,ASSQGVLARPDTQY
TRBV9,TRBJ2-5,13,ASSVQPQGRETQY
TRBV12-3/TRBV12-4,TRBJ2-7,9,ASSDSIEQY
TRBV19,TRBJ2-1,14,ASSTFSGVVTNEQF
TRBV5-4,TRBJ2-5,12,ASSQQGAQETQY
TRBV6-1,TRBJ1-1,13,ASSPFGGGNTEAF
TRBV5-1,TRBJ2-7,12,ASSTDRVPYEQY
TRBV5-1,TRBJ2-7,13,ASRKMGGDLAEQY
TRBV9,TRBJ1-1,13,ASSPREGAVSGAF
TRBV5-1,TRBJ1-4,10,ASAKEDEKLF
TRBV5-1,TRBJ2-1,11,ASTLYNRDEQF
TRBV7-9,TRBJ1-1,12,ASRQPTRVTEAF
TRBV20-1,TRBJ2-5,13,SARDYWYRQETQY
TRBV5-4,TRBJ2-7,14,ASSRPGDGRAYEQY
TRBV7-2,TRBJ2-7,14,ASSTDGRPSYYEQY
TRBV11-2,TRBJ1-4,12,ASSLNSPNEKLF
TRBV7-2,TRBJ2-5,13,ASSPRRAGQETQY
TRBV28,TRBJ2-1,14,ASSLEGTGSYNEQF
TRBV19,TRBJ1-1,12,ASSIVHRGTEAF
TRBV5-1,TRBJ1-6,11,ASSWGGSSPLH
TRBV5-1,TRBJ2-7,12,ASSLGPMSDEQY
TRBV6-6,TRBJ2-5,9,ASSASETQY
TRBV7-9,TRBJ2-4,12,ASSLGLAKNIQY
TRBV28,TRBJ1-2,12,ASSWGSENYGYT
TRBV12-3/TRBV12-4,TRBJ1-3,15,AFSLTGQADSGNTIY
TRBV7-2,TRBJ1-6,12,ASSQDSDISPLH
TRBV7-9,TRBJ2-7,10,ASSLIYYEQY
TRBV7-2,TRBJ1-5,13,ASSLRQDSNQPQH
TRBV20-1,TRBJ1-4,11,SAPTAYNEKLF
TRBV6-5,TRBJ2-7,12,ASTRDRGRYEQY
TRBV15,TRBJ1-2,14,ATRARRGRGDYGYT
TRBV3-1,TRBJ1-4,12,ASSPRRSGEKLF
TRBV6-1,TRBJ2-5,13,ASSRDSPTQETQY
TRBV11-2,TRBJ1-3,13,ASSFGQIAGNTIY
TRBV10-3,TRBJ2-7,11,AIGDRAPYEQY